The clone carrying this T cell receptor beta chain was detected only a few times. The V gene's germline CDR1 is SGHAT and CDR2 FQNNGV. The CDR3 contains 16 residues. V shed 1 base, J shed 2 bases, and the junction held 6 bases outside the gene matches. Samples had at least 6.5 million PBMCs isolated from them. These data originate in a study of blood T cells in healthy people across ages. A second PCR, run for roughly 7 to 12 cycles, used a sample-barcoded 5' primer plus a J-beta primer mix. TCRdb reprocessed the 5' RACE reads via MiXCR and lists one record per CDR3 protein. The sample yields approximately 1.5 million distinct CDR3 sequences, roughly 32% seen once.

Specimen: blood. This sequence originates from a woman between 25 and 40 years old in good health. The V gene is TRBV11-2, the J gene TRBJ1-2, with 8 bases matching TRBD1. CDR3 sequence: CASSLGQGTANYGYTF. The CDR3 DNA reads TGTGCCAGCAGCTTAGGACAGGGGACTGCGAACTATGGCTACACCTTC.